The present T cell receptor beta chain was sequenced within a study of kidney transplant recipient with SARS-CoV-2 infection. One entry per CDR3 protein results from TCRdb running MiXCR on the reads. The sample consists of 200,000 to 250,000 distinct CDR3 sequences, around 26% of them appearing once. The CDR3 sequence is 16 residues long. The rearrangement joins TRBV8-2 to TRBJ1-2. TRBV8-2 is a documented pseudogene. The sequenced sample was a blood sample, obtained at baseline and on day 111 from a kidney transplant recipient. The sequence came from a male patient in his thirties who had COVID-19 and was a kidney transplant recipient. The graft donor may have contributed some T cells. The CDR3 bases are TGTGGCAGTAGCACTTGTGATAGCCGAAAGACCTATGGCCACACCTTC. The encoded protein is CGSSTCDSRKTYGHTF.